The next 27 T cell receptor beta chains were all read from a single sample in a study of a mutant IDH1 vaccine in newly diagnosed glioma. The antigens these receptors bind are not known. Profiling relied on immunoSEQ multiplex PCR, and the TCRdb table lists in-frame clones only, not all of them. Found here are 26,000 or so clones, over 65% of them singletons; the top ten hold 31%. Time point: week 35, safety follow-up. A single vaccine dose contained 300 ug of mutant IDH1 20-mer peptide, and topical imiquimod was used with it. Here the sequenced sample was PBMCs, taken from a glioma patient whose treatment included an IDH1 peptide vaccine. These receptors came from a man between 25 and 39 years old with glioma.

The chain carries TRBV28 and TRBJ1-4; the D is unclear. The CDR3 has 14 residues. Per the germline V gene, CDR1 is MDHEN and CDR2 is SYDVKM. Trimming shortened V by 5 bases and J by 7 bases, and 14 bases separated the two germline ends. The CDR3 reads CASSPYGSTEKLFF. The CDR3 bases are TGTGCCAGCAGTCCTTACGGTTCCACTGAAAAACTGTTTTTT.

The chain uses TRBV4-1 and TRBJ1-5, with TRBD1 identical over 7 bases. Germline V gene lookup returns CDR1 MGHRA and CDR2 YSYEKL. The trim removed 4 bases at V and 0 bases at J, leaving 3 bases unmatched. This CDR3 comprises 15 residues. CDR3 amino acids: CASSRDSYSNQPQHF. The DNA for the CDR3 is TGCGCCAGCAGCCGGGACAGTTATAGCAATCAGCCCCAGCATTTT.

The rearrangement uses TRBV6-5 and TRBJ2-7; 7 bases are a match to TRBD2. Germline V lookup: CDR1 MNHEY, CDR2 SVGAGI. The CDR3 loop spans 15 amino acids. V lost 2 bases to trimming and J lost 0 bases; unmatched junction nucleotides: 4. The CDR3 spells CASSYQRESSYEQYF. CDR3 nucleotide sequence: TGTGCCAGCAGTTACCAGCGGGAAAGCTCCTACGAGCAGTACTTC.

The genes are TRBV7-9 and TRBJ1-5, with TRBD1 as a possible D gene (6 bases). Per the germline V gene, CDR1 is SEHNR and CDR2 is FQNEAQ (reference sequence). The V end lost 1 base, the J end lost 6 bases, and 10 bases lay between the germline ends. This CDR3 region has 14 residues. CDR3 in DNA: TGTGCCAGCAGCTTAGAAGGGGGTGGTCAGCCCCAGCATTTT. Amino acids: CASSLEGGGQPQHF.

This chain links TRBV5-1 with TRBJ1-2; 7 bases are shared with TRBD1. This CDR3 has 16 residues. Germline V gene data show CDR1 as SGHRS and CDR2 as YFSETQ. V trimming: 0 bases; J trimming: 4 bases; junction bases outside the gene matches: 9. CDR3 protein: CASSLERAGGSYGYTF. As DNA, the CDR3 is TGCGCCAGCAGCTTGGAAAGGGCAGGGGGTAGCTATGGCTACACCTTC.

The V and J genes are TRBV30 and TRBJ2-7, with 11 bases identical to TRBD2. The ends lost 3 bases at V and 0 bases at J; junction bases unmatched: 7. Germline V CDR1 and CDR2: GTSNPN, SVGIG (reference sequence). The CDR3 totals 16 residues. CDR3 coding DNA: TGTGCCTGGAGCCGGGGGCTAGCGGGAGGCTCCTACGAGCAGTACTTC. Protein product: CAWSRGLAGGSYEQYF.

The chain carries TRBV27 and TRBJ2-7; the match to TRBD2 covers 15 bases. This CDR3 region has 17 residues. Germline V CDR1 and CDR2: MNHEY, SMNVEV (reference sequence). Trimming took 6 bases from V and 4 from J; bases not matched to a gene: 10. CDR3 sequence (DNA): TGTGCCAGCAGACCCGGGGGACTAGCGGGGGGTATGTACGAGCAGTACTTC. Translating gives CASRPGGLAGGMYEQYF.

The V gene is TRBV6-5, the J gene TRBJ2-3; TRBD2 aligns across 7 bases. After removal of 0 bases from V and 10 bases from J, the junction contained 13 bases not matched to a gene. CDR3 length: 16 residues. Germline CDR1 and CDR2: MNHEY and SVGAGI. CDR3 DNA: TGTGCCAGCAGTTACTCGGGCGCGGGGGTGATCGGCGCGCAGTATTTT. Its protein product is CASSYSGAGVIGAQYF.

The chain is built from TRBV6-5 and TRBJ1-1; the D gene is possibly TRBD1 (6 bases). CDR1 MNHEY and CDR2 SVGAGI come from the germline V gene. This CDR3 comprises 15 residues. Trimming removed 8 bases from V and 4 bases from J, with 20 bases in between. CDR3 sequence (DNA): TGTGCCAGCCGGTTCCTGGGGGGCCTGGGCACTGAAGCTTTCTTT. Amino acid sequence: CASRFLGGLGTEAFF.

The J gene is TRBJ1-2, the V gene TRBV4-1; D may be TRBD1 (5 bases). Germline CDR1 MGHRA, CDR2 YSYEKL. Trimming removed 5 bases from V and 8 bases from J, with 12 bases in between. The CDR3 is 12 residues long. The CDR3 here is CASSIQEYGYTF. CDR3 in DNA: TGCGCCAGCAGCATACAGGAATACGGCTACACCTTC.

The chain has TRBV29-1 and TRBJ2-5, with D perhaps given as TRBD1 or TRBD2 (6 bases each). V dropped 2 bases and J dropped 5 bases, with 12 bases sitting between them. Germline V gives CDR1 SQVTM, CDR2 ANQGSEA. The length of the CDR3 is 13 residues. Here the CDR3 DNA reads TGCAGCGTTGAAATGACAGGAGGGGAGACCCAGTACTTC. Translation gives CSVEMTGGETQYF.

The genes are TRBV5-1 and TRBJ1-2; D gene unclear. CDR1 is SGHRS and CDR2 is YFSETQ in the germline V gene. The CDR3 contains 14 residues. V lost 4 bases and J 4 bases, leaving 14 bases between the germline ends. CDR3 nucleotide sequence: TGCGCCAGCAGCGATCCGGGAGGAGGCTATGGCTACACCTTC. It is translated as CASSDPGGGYGYTF.

The chain recombines TRBV7-8 with TRBJ1-1, with unresolved D. This CDR3 has 12 residues. Per the germline V gene, CDR1 is SGHVS and CDR2 is FQNEAQ. The ends were cut back, 6 bases at V and 1 base at J, with 6 bases in the middle. The CDR3 DNA reads TGTGCCAGCAGAGCAGGGAACACTGAAGCTTTCTTT. Translating it yields CASRAGNTEAFF.

The CDR3 DNA is TGTGCCAGCAGCTTAGGACCAGGGGCGGGAGAGACCCAGTACTTC. This encodes CASSLGPGAGETQYF. The V call is TRBV11-2, the J call TRBJ2-5; D might be TRBD1 (6 bases). Germline lookup yields CDR1 SGHAT and CDR2 FQNNGV. The CDR3 sequence is 15 residues long. V was shortened by 1 base and J by 4 bases, with 13 bases between the two germline ends.

A single count supports this clone. The gene calls are TRBV5-4 and TRBJ2-7; the D gene is possibly TRBD1 (5 bases). This CDR3 has 14 residues. Germline CDR1 reads SGHNT; CDR2 reads YYREEE (reference sequence). The V and J ends lost 4 bases and 0 bases respectively, with 11 bases between them. CDR3 bases: TGTGCCAGCAGCCCCCCAGGGTCCTCCTACGAGCAGTACTTC. This encodes CASSPPGSSYEQYF.

The CDR3 nucleotides are TGTGCCAGCAGTTTCCGGGGAGGGGGCGGTGGCTACACCTTC. Residues: CASSFRGGGGGYTF. The chain is built from TRBV27 and TRBJ1-2; 7 nucleotides agree with TRBD1. Germline V lookup: CDR1 MNHEY, CDR2 SMNVEV (reference sequence). This CDR3 contains 14 residues. V dropped 3 bases and J dropped 7; count of bases not matched to a gene: 8.

This clone showed up just a few times. The J gene is TRBJ1-1, the V gene TRBV30; D is perhaps TRBD1 (5 bases). Germline CDR1 and CDR2: GTSNPN and SVGIG (reference sequence). CDR3 length equals 12 residues. V lost 0 bases to trimming and J lost 11 bases, with 13 bases between them. CDR3 protein: CAWSVLTDQAFF. The CDR3 region has the DNA TGTGCCTGGAGTGTACTGACAGACCAGGCTTTCTTT.

The chain joins TRBV10-3 to TRBJ1-1, with D hard to call. This CDR3 contains 15 residues. Germline CDR1 reads ENHRY; CDR2 reads SYGVKD. Trimming took off 2 bases at V and 0 bases at J, with 10 bases between the two ends. CDR3 region: CAISEHTGMNTEAFF. As DNA, the CDR3 is TGTGCCATCAGTGAGCACACGGGGATGAACACTGAAGCTTTCTTT.

The CDR3 bases are TGTGCCAGCAGCTTCCCGACTAGCGGGGGCTCCTACGAGCAGTACTTC. Translation: CASSFPTSGGSYEQYF. The chain has TRBV7-9 and TRBJ2-7; 12 bases line up with TRBD2. CDR3 size: 16 residues. After removal of 3 bases from V and 0 bases from J, the junction contained 3 bases not matched to a gene. Germline V gene lookup returns CDR1 SEHNR and CDR2 FQNEAQ (reference sequence).

This rearrangement joins TRBV29-1 to TRBJ2-2; possible D gene TRBD1, 6 bases. From germline, CDR1 is SQVTM and CDR2 ANQGSEA. There are 15 residues in the CDR3. V lost 5 bases and J 5 bases, leaving 18 bases between the germline ends. DNA of the CDR3: TGCAGCGTTTTGCCCCAGGGGATCCAAACCGGGGAGCTGTTTTTT. It translates to CSVLPQGIQTGELFF.

V gene TRBV5-1 combines with J gene TRBJ1-2; D gene ambiguous. Germline V CDR1 and CDR2: SGHRS, YFSETQ. Trimming took off 1 base at V and 9 bases at J, with 10 bases between the two ends. This CDR3 has 12 amino acids. The DNA for the CDR3 is TGCGCCAGCAGCTTGAGGACTGGAAGCTACACCTTC. It codes for CASSLRTGSYTF.

Only one count was recorded for this clone. The CDR3 nucleotides are TGTGCCAGCAGAGTCGTTGGACAGGGCGAGGAGCAGTTCTTC. This sequence encodes CASRVVGQGEEQFF. The chain carries TRBV2 and TRBJ2-1, with TRBD1 identical over 8 bases. The V gene end was trimmed by 6 bases and the J gene end by 10 bases; junction bases not matched to a gene: 11. The CDR3 spans 14 residues. Germline V CDR1 and CDR2: SNHLY, FYNNEI.

This clone was seen only a few times. This sequence joins TRBV19 and TRBJ1-1, with D maybe TRBD1 (5 bases). CDR3 length: 15 amino acids. V was pared by 3 bases and J by 1 base, with 12 bases between. Germline V lookup: CDR1 LNHDA, CDR2 SQIVND (reference sequence). In DNA, the CDR3 is TGTGCCAGTAGTATGGGGGATACACGGAACACTGAAGCTTTCTTT. Translation gives CASSMGDTRNTEAFF.

This clone was picked up a small number of times. The chain recombines TRBV7-8 with TRBJ2-1; D may be TRBD2 (6 bases). V shed 5 bases and J shed 3 bases, with 20 bases lying between them. The V gene's germline CDR1 is SGHVS and CDR2 FQNEAQ. The length of the CDR3 is 17 residues. In DNA form, the CDR3 reads TGTGCCAGCAGCCCGCTGGGAGAGCGGGCCTTCTACAATGAGCAGTTCTTC. It translates to CASSPLGERAFYNEQFF.

This clone was observed a few times. The CDR3 DNA sequence: TGTGCCAGCAGTCCCCTTAATGAAAAACTGTTTTTT. It codes for CASSPLNEKLFF. The chain uses TRBV28 and TRBJ1-4; no definite D call. V lost 5 bases and J lost 4, with 5 bases in between. CDR3 size: 12 residues. Germline V gene data show CDR1 as MDHEN and CDR2 as SYDVKM. The full variable domain, in which reference TRBV28 and TRBJ1-4 provide the parts outside the CDR3, is DVKVTQSSRYLVKRTGEKVFLECVQDMDHENMFWYRQDPGLGLRLIYFSYDVKMKEKGDIPEGYSVSREKKERFSLILESASTNQTSMYLCASSPLNEKLFFGSGTQLSVL.

The V call is TRBV5-4, the J call TRBJ1-2; D is ambiguous. The CDR3 is made up of 13 amino acids. Germline V lookup: CDR1 SGHNT, CDR2 YYREEE (reference sequence). With 2 bases removed from V and 3 bases from J, the gap between germline ends came to 8 bases. CDR3 protein: CASSFKGDYGYTF. The CDR3, as DNA: TGTGCCAGCAGCTTCAAGGGTGACTATGGCTACACCTTC.

This clone was recorded a few times. The V and J genes are TRBV7-2 and TRBJ2-1; possible D gene TRBD1, 5 bases. In germline, CDR1 is SGHTA, CDR2 FQGNSA. V was clipped by 5 bases and J by 6 bases, with 20 bases between them. The CDR3 has 16 residues. The CDR3 protein is CASSPRRARGINEQFF. As DNA, the CDR3 is TGTGCCAGCAGCCCCCGCCGGGCTAGGGGTATCAATGAGCAGTTCTTC.